The 12 T cell receptor beta chains in this list originate from one sample, sequenced in a study of response to subunit inactivated influenza vaccine. TCRdb fed the RT-PCR reads into MiXCR, producing one record per CDR3 protein. The sample shows 500,000 to 600,000 distinct CDR3 sequences, roughly 10% of them seen only once. This sample was also put to use in a study of T cells expressing NK-cell markers. That source adds: For TCR beta, cDNA was produced by 5'RACE template switching with UMIs.

The source was PBMCs from blood, collected on the day of vaccination. The receptors derive from a man aged 45-65 years who received an inactivated influenza vaccine.

In this sample, this clonotype turned up a few times. This rearrangement joins TRBV5-5 to TRBJ1-3; D is uncertain. Per the germline V gene, CDR1 is SGHKS and CDR2 is YYEKEE (reference sequence). The CDR3 covers 15 residues. V lost 1 base and J lost 0, with 8 bases in between. The DNA of the CDR3 is TGTGCCAGCAGCTTGAGGCGTTACTCTGGAAACACCATATATTTT. This encodes CASSLRRYSGNTIYF.

In this sample, this clonotype turned up a few times. V gene TRBV19 combines with J gene TRBJ2-7, with 14 nucleotides matching TRBD2. CDR1 is LNHDA and CDR2 is SQIVND in the germline V gene (reference sequence). Trimming took 5 bases from V and 5 from J; bases not matched to a gene: 17. This CDR3 has 19 amino acids. The CDR3 sequence: CASSPIGKGLAGVSNEQYF. The CDR3 bases are TGTGCCAGTAGTCCGATCGGAAAGGGACTAGCGGGAGTATCGAACGAGCAGTACTTC.

This clonotype appeared a few times. V gene TRBV12-3 or TRBV12-4 combines with J gene TRBJ2-2; D possibly corresponds to TRBD2 (6 bases). This CDR3 region has 18 residues. Trimming removed 4 bases at V and 2 bases at J, with 20 bases between. The CDR3 is CASSYDEAWTINTGELFF. The CDR3 nucleotides read TGTGCCAGCAGTTATGACGAAGCTTGGACTATTAACACCGGGGAGCTGTTTTTT.

The J gene is TRBJ1-5, the V gene TRBV7-2; TRBD1 matches 7 bases. J lost 5 bases, V lost 3 bases, and 7 bases had no gene match. The CDR3 runs to 15 residues. CDR1 is SGHTA, CDR2 FQGNSA, per germline. CDR3 amino acids: CASSFFRGTDQPQHF. CDR3 in DNA: TGTGCCAGCAGCTTTTTTCGAGGGACAGATCAGCCCCAGCATTTT.

The sample holds many counts of this clonotype. V is TRBV5-1 and J is TRBJ2-2, with 10 bases fitting TRBD1. Germline lookup yields CDR1 SGHRS and CDR2 YFSETQ. The CDR3 totals 16 residues. V shed 0 bases, J shed 7 bases, and the junction held 6 bases outside the gene matches. CDR3 DNA: TGCGCCAGCAGCTTGGTCGGGACAGGGGAAGGCGGGGAGCTGTTTTTT. As protein: CASSLVGTGEGGELFF.

The genes are TRBV24-1 and TRBJ2-3; D is perhaps TRBD2 (5 bases). Trimming pared 5 bases from V and 5 bases from J, leaving 7 bases between. Germline assignment: CDR1 KGHDR and CDR2 SFDVKD. The CDR3 is 12 amino acids. This CDR3 reads CATSVGEDTQYF. The CDR3 nucleotides are TGTGCCACCAGTGTCGGGGAAGATACGCAGTATTTT.

This clonotype was seen only a few times. The chain links TRBV20-1 to TRBJ2-5, with 7 bases lining up with TRBD2. This CDR3 comprises 15 residues. J was trimmed by 0 bases and V by 5 bases; bases with no gene match: 9. The germline CDR1 and CDR2 sequences are DFQATT and SNEGSKA (reference sequence). This CDR3 reads CSAANAGAHQETQYF. The CDR3 bases are TGCAGTGCTGCCAACGCGGGAGCGCACCAAGAGACCCAGTACTTC.

This clonotype has more than one count but fewer than ten. The rearrangement uses TRBV6-2 or TRBV6-3 and TRBJ2-1; D not resolved. Looked up from germline, CDR1 is MNHEY and CDR2 is SVGEGT. V lost 7 bases, J lost 8 bases, and 15 bases lay in between. The CDR3 has 13 amino acids. The CDR3 here is CASTQVEFHEQFF. The CDR3 DNA reads as TGTGCCAGCACCCAGGTTGAGTTTCATGAGCAGTTCTTC.

The chain employs TRBV6-6 and TRBJ1-5; perhaps TRBD1 as D (5 bases). CDR1 and CDR2 (germline): MNHNY, SVGAGI (reference sequence). With 6 bases removed from V and 1 base from J, the gap between germline ends came to 7 bases. The CDR3 covers 13 residues. CDR3 loop: CASRWGSNQPQHF. The CDR3 DNA is TGTGCCAGCAGGTGGGGGAGCAATCAGCCCCAGCATTTT.

The chain is built from TRBV5-1 and TRBJ2-5; D unclear. The V end lost 4 bases, the J end lost 5 bases, and 18 bases lay between the germline ends. This CDR3 is built from 15 residues. Germline V lookup: CDR1 SGHRS, CDR2 YFSETQ. This chain's CDR3 is CASSPAARHAETQYF. DNA for the CDR3: TGCGCCAGCAGCCCCGCAGCCCGACATGCGGAGACCCAGTACTTC.

This clonotype was seen only a few times. The gene calls are TRBV12-3 or TRBV12-4 and TRBJ1-2, with D perhaps TRBD1 (5 bases). The V end was cut by 1 base, the J end by 2 bases, with 17 bases between. CDR3 length: 17 residues. CDR3 nucleotide sequence: TGTGCCAGCAGTTTAGAAAGGTGGGGACCGATGAACTATGGCTACACCTTC. This codes for CASSLERWGPMNYGYTF.

In this sample, this clonotype turned up a few times. The CDR3: CSAISQGAFQPQHF. DNA for the CDR3: TGCAGTGCTATCTCCCAGGGGGCATTCCAGCCCCAGCATTTT. The chain links TRBV20-1 to TRBJ1-5, with 8 bases that match TRBD1. V shed 4 bases, J shed 7 bases, and the junction held 9 bases outside the gene matches. The CDR3 runs to 14 residues. Germline CDR1 reads DFQATT; CDR2 reads SNEGSKA (reference sequence).